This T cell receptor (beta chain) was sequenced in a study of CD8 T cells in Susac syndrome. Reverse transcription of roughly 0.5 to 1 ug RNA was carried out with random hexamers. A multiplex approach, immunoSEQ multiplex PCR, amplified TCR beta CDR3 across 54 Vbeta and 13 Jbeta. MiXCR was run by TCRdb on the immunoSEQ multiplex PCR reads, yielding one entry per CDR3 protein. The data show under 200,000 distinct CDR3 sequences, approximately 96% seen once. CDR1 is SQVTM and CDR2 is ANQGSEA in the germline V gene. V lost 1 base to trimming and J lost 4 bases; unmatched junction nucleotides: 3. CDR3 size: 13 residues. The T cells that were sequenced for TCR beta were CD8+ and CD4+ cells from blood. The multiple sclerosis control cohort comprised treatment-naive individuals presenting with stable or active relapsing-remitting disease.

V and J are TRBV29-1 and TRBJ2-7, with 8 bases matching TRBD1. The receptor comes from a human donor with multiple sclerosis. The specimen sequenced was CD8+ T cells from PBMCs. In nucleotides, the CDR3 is TGCAGCGTTGAAGGGACAGGGTATTACGAGCAGTACTTC. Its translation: CSVEGTGYYEQYF.